This entry is about one T cell receptor (beta chain). After extraction with the RNeasy kit, about 0.45 to 1 ug of the RNA was reverse transcribed using random hexamers. immunoSEQ multiplex PCR amplified TCR beta CDR3 across 54 Vbeta, 13 Jbeta. TCRdb analysed the immunoSEQ multiplex PCR reads with MiXCR anew, one entry per CDR3 protein. Among some 110,000 distinct CDR3 sequences listed, 85% to 95% were seen once. CDR1 is SGHNT, CDR2 YYREEE, per germline (reference sequence). The V end lost 0 bases, the J end lost 2 bases, and 3 bases lay between the germline ends. The CDR3 consists of 14 residues. This record comes from a study of CD8 T cells in Susac syndrome.

The chain uses TRBV5-4 and TRBJ2-6; D is uncertain. The receptor was isolated from a human donor with multiple sclerosis. The specimen sequenced was CD4+ T cells from PBMCs. CDR3 coding DNA: TGTGCCAGCAGCTTGGAAGCTGGGGCCAACGTCCTGACTTTC. It specifies CASSLEAGANVLTF.